This T cell receptor beta chain was captured in a study of T cells in Graves' hyperthyroidism and ophthalmopathy. Hyperthyroidism of Graves' type that showed no ophthalmopathy progression within 18 months was stable. With a duration under 2 months, the hyperthyroidism was newly diagnosed in patients aged 18 to 65. Extraction of PBMCs used 8 to 10 ml of fresh peripheral blood. In germline, CDR1 is MGHRA, CDR2 YSYEKL. This CDR3 contains 14 residues. Trimming took off 4 bases at V and 2 bases at J, with 10 bases between the two ends. TCR beta CDR3 sequences were amplified from RNA transcripts. RT-PCR in the first round (using the HTBI primer set) targeted the TCR CDR3. In TCRdb, the multiplex PCR reads were re-called with MiXCR into one record per CDR3 protein. The sample yields 400,000 to 500,000 distinct CDR3 sequences, 14% seen once.

The material sequenced was blood. The receptor's source is a woman between 18 and 29 years old with Graves' hyperthyroidism. The genes are TRBV4-1 and TRBJ2-3; D call uncertain. In DNA, the CDR3 is TGCGCCAGCAGCCCCGGGCCTATCACAGATACGCAGTATTTT. Its translation is CASSPGPITDTQYF.